These T cell receptor beta chains were read from a single sample in a study of T cell responses to AZD1222 COVID-19 vaccine. Clones were read by immunoSEQ multiplex PCR, and TCRdb kept only the in-frame ones, dropping some. There are about 100,000 clones in the sample; 80% to 95% occur only once, and about 9% lies in the top ten. Specimen: peripheral blood, collected 28 days after the second AZD1222 dose. The receptors stem from an adult who received the AZD1222 COVID-19 vaccine. Each CDR3 is given with its conserved first and last residue. The D gene is left open where the match is weak. Only some rows state a clone size, as once, few, many or a class for expanded clones.

size: NA; D: TRBD1; V: TRBV4-3; J: TRBJ2-6; DNA: TGCGCCAGCAGCCAAGGACAGGGATCCGGGGCCAACGTCCTGACTTTC; CDR3: CASSQGQGSGANVLTF
size: NA; D: NA; V: TRBV2; J: TRBJ2-1; DNA: TGTGCCAGCAGTGAAGCGCGTGGGGGTCTGCTGCGTTGGTTCTTC; CDR3: CASSEARGGLLRWFF
size: few; D: NA; V: TRBV6-5; J: TRBJ2-7; DNA: TGTGCCAGCCGGAGAACAGGGCGCTCCTACGAGCAGTACTTC; CDR3: CASRRTGRSYEQYF
size: NA; D: TRBD2; V: TRBV9; J: TRBJ2-2; DNA: TGTGCCAGCAGCACTAGACTAGCGGGAGGGCGAACCGGGGAGCTGTTTTTT; CDR3: CASSTRLAGGRTGELFF
size: NA; D: NA; V: TRBV7-8; J: TRBJ1-3; DNA: TGTGCCAGCAGCCCCCGGTCGGGGGCAGGAGGAAACACCATATATTTT; CDR3: CASSPRSGAGGNTIYF
size: NA; D: NA; V: TRBV5-1; J: TRBJ2-7; DNA: TGCGCCAGCCGGGTGGGCCATTCCTCCTACGAGCAGTACTTC; CDR3: CASRVGHSSYEQYF
size: NA; D: NA; V: TRBV21-1; J: TRBJ2-7; DNA: TGTGCCAGCAGCAGGGGCAATTCCTACGAGCAGTACTTC; CDR3: CASSRGNSYEQYF
size: NA; D: TRBD2; V: TRBV2; J: TRBJ2-1; DNA: TGTGCCAGCAGTCGACGGACTAGCGGGACTGGATACAATGAGCAGTTCTTC; CDR3: CASSRRTSGTGYNEQFF
size: NA; D: NA; V: TRBV10-3; J: TRBJ1-4; DNA: TGTGCCATCAGTGAGTCAGGGGAGGACGAAAAACTGTTTTTT; CDR3: CAISESGEDEKLFF
size: NA; D: NA; V: TRBV5-4; J: TRBJ2-7; DNA: TGTGCCAGCAGCTACGGACCTCTTAGCTCCTACGAGCAGTACTTC; CDR3: CASSYGPLSSYEQYF
size: NA; D: NA; V: TRBV12-2; J: TRBJ2-7; DNA: TGTGCAAGTCGACGATGCGGACAGGGGGTCGACGAGCAGTACTTC; CDR3: CASRRCGQGVDEQYF
size: NA; D: NA; V: TRBV28; J: TRBJ1-4; DNA: TGTGCCAGCAGTTTGTCAGATGAAAAACTGTTTTTT; CDR3: CASSLSDEKLFF
size: NA; D: NA; V: TRBV18; J: TRBJ2-5; DNA: TGTGCCAGCCGACTCCAACAGGGTGCAGGGGAGACCCAGTACTTC; CDR3: CASRLQQGAGETQYF
size: NA; D: TRBD2; V: TRBV27; J: TRBJ2-5; DNA: TGTGCCAGCAGTTTCCGTAGACCGACGGGGGGTGAGACCCAGTACTTC; CDR3: CASSFRRPTGGETQYF
size: NA; D: TRBD1; V: TRBV27; J: TRBJ2-7; DNA: TGTGCCAGCAGTTTCTCCGGACAGGTTCATTCCTACGAGCAGTACTTC; CDR3: CASSFSGQVHSYEQYF
size: NA; D: NA; V: TRBV6-2/TRBV6-3; J: TRBJ2-7; DNA: TGTGCCAGCAGTTACATCCAGCGGCAGGACTACGAGCAGTACTTC; CDR3: CASSYIQRQDYEQYF
size: NA; D: TRBD2; V: TRBV5-1; J: TRBJ2-1; DNA: TGCGCCAGCAGCTTGGAACCGGGACTGGGAGGGAATGAGCAGTTCTTC; CDR3: CASSLEPGLGGNEQFF
size: NA; D: TRBD1; V: TRBV9; J: TRBJ1-1; DNA: TGTGCCAGCAGCGTAGAGGGACAGAGCACTGAAGCTTTCTTT; CDR3: CASSVEGQSTEAFF
size: NA; D: TRBD1; V: TRBV11-2; J: TRBJ1-1; DNA: TGTGCCAGCAGCCCAGTGGGCAGGGGGGTTAACACTGAAGCTTTCTTT; CDR3: CASSPVGRGVNTEAFF
size: NA; D: TRBD1; V: TRBV11-2; J: TRBJ2-7; DNA: TGTGCCAGCAGCTCAGGGACAGGGCGCGGTAACGAGCAGTACTTC; CDR3: CASSSGTGRGNEQYF
size: NA; D: TRBD2; V: TRBV5-3; J: TRBJ2-3; DNA: TGTGCCAGAAGCCCAAACCGGGACTACAGCAGGACAGATACGCAGTATTTT; CDR3: CARSPNRDYSRTDTQYF
size: NA; D: TRBD1; V: TRBV30; J: TRBJ1-1; DNA: TGTGCCTTAACTCGGGACAGGCCCACTGAAGCTTTCTTT; CDR3: CALTRDRPTEAFF